This passage covers 31 T cell receptor beta chains from one sample sequenced in a study of shared T cell receptors in the human thymus. Measured with immunoSEQ multiplex PCR; TCRdb has only the in-frame clones, and not every one. The data hold hundreds of thousands of clones, with approximately 95% observed a single time. Sample: thymocytes. The receptors originated from a human donor.

The CDR3 loop is CASSRDRAGPGKLFF. CDR3 DNA: TGTGCCAGCAGTCGCGACAGAGCGGGCCCTGGAAAACTGTTTTTT. The V gene is TRBV6-6, the J gene TRBJ1-4; maybe TRBD1 (5 bases). Trimming stripped 5 bases from V and 10 bases from J, with 20 bases between. The length of the CDR3 is 15 residues. CDR1 and CDR2 (germline): MNHNY, SVGAGI (reference sequence).

The chain joins TRBV27 to TRBJ2-5, with a weak D call TRBD2 (5 bases). The CDR3 totals 13 residues. Germline loops: CDR1 MNHEY, CDR2 SMNVEV (reference sequence). Trimming removed 5 bases at V and 2 bases at J, with 9 bases between. In nucleotides, the CDR3 is TGTGCCAGCAGTCAGGACTTACAAGAGACCCAGTACTTC. This gives the protein CASSQDLQETQYF.

The CDR3 region has the DNA TGTGCCAGTAGTCCCGCCGGGGGCGAGGAAAAACTGTTTTTT. Translating it yields CASSPAGGEEKLFF. The genes are TRBV19 and TRBJ1-4; a weak D match, TRBD1 (6 bases). Germline CDR1 and CDR2: LNHDA and SQIVND (reference sequence). The CDR3 length is 14 residues. V was cut by 5 bases and J by 8 bases, with 15 bases left in between.

The chain joins TRBV28 to TRBJ2-7; TRBD1 agrees at 10 bases. CDR1 and CDR2 from the germline V gene are MDHEN and SYDVKM. After removal of 3 bases from V and 3 bases from J, the junction contained 14 bases not matched to a gene. The CDR3 sequence is 18 residues long. DNA of the CDR3: TGTGCCAGCAGTTTTAGGTCAAACCGGGACAGGGGACACTACGAGCAGTACTTC. Its protein product is CASSFRSNRDRGHYEQYF.

This chain links TRBV5-1 with TRBJ2-1; 10 nucleotides line up with TRBD2. This CDR3 is built from 14 residues. Germline CDR1 reads SGHRS; CDR2 reads YFSETQ. The ends lost 6 bases at V and 7 bases at J; junction bases unmatched: 7. In DNA, the CDR3 is TGCGCCAGCACTAGCGGGAGACGTCATAATGAGCAGTTCTTC. Its protein product is CASTSGRRHNEQFF.

V and J are TRBV29-1 and TRBJ2-7; 9 nucleotides line up with TRBD1. The CDR3 loop spans 14 amino acids. J was trimmed by 4 bases and V by 3 bases; bases with no gene match: 7. Germline-derived CDR1 and CDR2 are SQVTM and ANQGSEA. DNA of the CDR3: TGCAGCGTTGATTTGACAGGGGGAGGTTACGAGCAGTACTTC. Translated, it gives CSVDLTGGGYEQYF.

The chain recombines TRBV28 with TRBJ1-4; D not resolved. CDR3 length equals 14 residues. Germline V gene lookup returns CDR1 MDHEN and CDR2 SYDVKM. V was cut by 3 bases and J by 0 bases, with 5 bases left in between. The CDR3 region is CASSFRATNEKLFF. CDR3 DNA: TGTGCCAGCAGTTTCCGCGCAACTAATGAAAAACTGTTTTTT.

The gene calls are TRBV19 and TRBJ2-4; perhaps TRBD2 as D (5 bases). Germline V lookup: CDR1 LNHDA, CDR2 SQIVND (reference sequence). The V and J ends lost 5 bases and 0 bases respectively, with 20 bases between them. The CDR3 length is 18 residues. The DNA of the CDR3 is TGTGCCAGTAGTCCTCCAATTACGGGGAGAAAAGCCAAAAACATTCAGTACTTC. Its translation: CASSPPITGRKAKNIQYF.

CDR3 in DNA: TGTGCCAGCAGTTTCCATACACCTAACACCGGGGAGCTGTTTTTT. Translation gives CASSFHTPNTGELFF. The chain couples TRBV28 to TRBJ2-2; D is undetermined. Trimming left V 3 bases short and J 2 bases short, with 10 bases between. CDR3 length: 15 amino acids. Germline CDR1 reads MDHEN; CDR2 reads SYDVKM.

The chain carries TRBV5-1 and TRBJ1-5; no definite D call. The V end was cut by 4 bases, the J end by 2 bases, with 16 bases between. Germline loops: CDR1 SGHRS, CDR2 YFSETQ. The CDR3 is made up of 16 amino acids. Here the CDR3 DNA reads TGCGCCAGCAGCCCAGACACTGCCCCGGGCAATCAGCCCCAGCATTTT. As protein: CASSPDTAPGNQPQHF.

This clone showed up just once. The J gene is TRBJ2-4, the V gene TRBV28; D is possibly TRBD1 or TRBD2 (7 bases each). The germline gives CDR1 MDHEN, CDR2 SYDVKM. The V gene lost 2 bases and the J gene lost 8 bases, with 37 bases spanning the gap. The CDR3 consists of 22 residues. CDR3 amino acids: CASSLGLPGTAVASGWGDIQYF. CDR3 nucleotide sequence: TGTGCCAGCAGTTTAGGGTTGCCAGGGACAGCCGTGGCTAGCGGTTGGGGGGACATTCAGTACTTC.

The chain joins TRBV27 to TRBJ2-5, with TRBD1 identical over 7 bases. From germline, CDR1 is MNHEY and CDR2 SMNVEV (reference sequence). J lost 5 bases, V lost 6 bases, and 15 bases had no gene match. The CDR3 covers 16 residues. CDR3 bases: TGTGCCAGCAGCTTGTTACGGGACAGCCATATGGAGACCCAGTACTTC. It is translated as CASSLLRDSHMETQYF.

This chain joins TRBV7-9 and TRBJ2-1; D remains unclear. CDR3 length equals 17 residues. The ends were cut back, 5 bases at V and 3 bases at J, with 20 bases in the middle. The germline V gene encodes CDR1 SEHNR and CDR2 FQNEAQ (reference sequence). This CDR3 is CASSHPFIEPHYNEQFF. CDR3 DNA sequence: TGTGCCAGCAGCCACCCCTTTATAGAGCCCCACTACAATGAGCAGTTCTTC.

V is TRBV7-2 and J is TRBJ2-1; 12 nucleotides agree with TRBD2. The V gene end was trimmed by 5 bases and the J gene end by 0 bases; junction bases not matched to a gene: 2. The CDR3 is made up of 16 amino acids. Germline V gives CDR1 SGHTA, CDR2 FQGNSA. CDR3 nucleotide sequence: TGTGCCAGCAGCAAGACTAGCGGGAGCTCCTACAATGAGCAGTTCTTC. As protein: CASSKTSGSSYNEQFF. The whole variable domain, filled in from reference TRBV7-2 and TRBJ2-1, reads GAGVSQSPSNKVTEKGKDVELRCDPISGHTALYWYRQSLGQGLEFLIYFQGNSAPDKSGLPSDRFSAERTGGSVSTLTIQRTQQEDSAVYLCASSKTSGSSYNEQFFGPGTRLTVL.

The chain carries TRBV4-3 and TRBJ1-4, with D tentatively TRBD1 (5 bases). V was clipped by 0 bases and J by 4 bases, with 18 bases between them. This CDR3 has 18 amino acids. The V gene's germline CDR1 is LGHNA and CDR2 YSLEER. The CDR3 spells CASSQDPETVPFNEKLFF. CDR3 coding DNA: TGCGCCAGCAGCCAAGATCCTGAGACAGTCCCATTTAATGAAAAACTGTTTTTT.

The V and J genes are TRBV19 and TRBJ2-7; D might be TRBD1 or TRBD2, each matching 5 bases. This CDR3 has 13 residues. Germline V CDR1 and CDR2: LNHDA, SQIVND (reference sequence). Trimming stripped 6 bases from V and 1 base from J, with 10 bases between. CDR3 nucleotide sequence: TGTGCCAGTAGATTTGGGGGTTCCTACGAGCAGTACTTC. This sequence encodes CASRFGGSYEQYF.

The rearrangement links TRBV5-1 to TRBJ2-2; 7 bases align to TRBD2. V trimming: 3 bases; J trimming: 6 bases; junction bases outside the gene matches: 8. The germline gives CDR1 SGHRS, CDR2 YFSETQ. The CDR3 runs 15 residues. CDR3 residues: CASSSLGTIAGELFF. The CDR3 region has the DNA TGCGCCAGCAGCTCGCTCGGGACTATCGCCGGGGAGCTGTTTTTT.

V gene TRBV27 combines with J gene TRBJ2-3, with TRBD2 matching 14 bases. From germline, CDR1 is MNHEY and CDR2 SMNVEV (reference sequence). This CDR3 spans 18 amino acids. V lost 5 bases to trimming and J lost 6 bases; unmatched junction nucleotides: 13. CDR3 region: CASSRTGLAGGDGDTQYF. Here the CDR3 DNA reads TGTGCCAGCAGTCGAACCGGACTAGCGGGAGGAGATGGGGATACGCAGTATTTT.

The CDR3 here is CASSGPGQGDPRSPRRGYEQYF. CDR3 coding DNA: TGTGCCAGCAGTGGACCGGGACAGGGTGACCCACGCTCCCCCAGGAGAGGCTACGAGCAGTACTTC. This chain connects TRBV27 to TRBJ2-7, with 9 nucleotides matching TRBD1. There are 22 residues in the CDR3. Germline values: CDR1 MNHEY, CDR2 SMNVEV (reference sequence). Unmatched junction bases numbered 29, after V lost 5 bases and J lost 3 bases.

The chain uses TRBV14 and TRBJ2-5; 7 bases line up with TRBD1. J was trimmed by 2 bases and V by 4 bases; bases with no gene match: 10. The CDR3 is 16 residues long. Germline V gene lookup returns CDR1 SGHDN and CDR2 FVKESK. This chain's CDR3 is CASSRRQGITQETQYF. The CDR3 DNA reads as TGTGCCAGCAGCCGTAGACAGGGAATTACACAAGAGACCCAGTACTTC.

The CDR3 reads CASSLGGAGMHEQYF. DNA for the CDR3: TGTGCCAGCAGCTTAGGTGGGGCCGGGATGCACGAGCAGTACTTC. V gene TRBV7-3 combines with J gene TRBJ2-7; either TRBD1 or TRBD2 may supply D (5 bases each). The CDR3 has 15 residues. V lost 2 bases to trimming and J lost 5 bases, with 16 bases between them. Germline V gives CDR1 SGHTA, CDR2 FQGTGA.

The chain joins TRBV18 to TRBJ2-4; D may be TRBD2 (5 bases). Per germline, CDR1 KGHSH and CDR2 LQKENI. This CDR3 spans 20 amino acids. V lost 6 bases and J lost 8, with 35 bases in between. The CDR3 DNA is TGTGCCAGCTCGGCACGAGCGGAAGGGTCCTCGAGGGCCCGTATGGACATTCAGTACTTC. Translating gives CASSARAEGSSRARMDIQYF.

The DNA for the CDR3 is TGCGCCAGCAGCCAAGCGAACTTAGGGGGACAGCCTAGAACTGAAGCTTTCTTT. The encoded protein is CASSQANLGGQPRTEAFF. The chain has TRBV4-1 and TRBJ1-1; 7 bases are shared with TRBD1. J lost 5 bases, V lost 1 base, and 16 bases had no gene match. Germline lookup yields CDR1 MGHRA and CDR2 YSYEKL. The CDR3 is 18 residues long.

V usage is TRBV13 and J usage is TRBJ2-5; D is perhaps TRBD1 (6 bases). V shed 5 bases and J shed 5 bases, with 24 bases lying between them. This CDR3 is 17 amino acids long. Germline loops: CDR1 PRHDT, CDR2 FYEKMQ (reference sequence). The chain's CDR3 is CASSPSQKTDSRETQYF. Here the CDR3 DNA reads TGTGCCAGCAGCCCCAGCCAAAAAACGGACAGCCGGGAGACCCAGTACTTC.

The V and J genes are TRBV5-6 and TRBJ1-5; D possibly corresponds to TRBD1 (5 bases). CDR1 and CDR2 from the germline V gene are SGHDT and YYEEEE. The CDR3 contains 16 residues. The V gene lost 4 bases and the J gene lost 5 bases, with 19 bases spanning the gap. The CDR3 reads CASSPRGGVRDQPQHF. CDR3 coding DNA: TGTGCCAGCAGCCCGAGGGGCGGGGTGCGGGATCAGCCCCAGCATTTT. Complete variable domain (other parts from reference TRBV5-6 and TRBJ1-5): DAGVTQSPTHLIKTRGQQVTLRCSPKSGHDTVSWYQQALGQGPQFIFQYYEEEERQRGNFPDRFSGHQFPNYSSELNVNALLLGDSALYLCASSPRGGVRDQPQHFGDGTRLSIL.

This chain joins TRBV4-3 and TRBJ2-3; D gene uncertain. Trimming removed 0 bases from V and 6 bases from J, with 10 bases in between. There are 14 residues in the CDR3. Germline CDR1 and CDR2: LGHNA and YSLEER. DNA for the CDR3: TGCGCCAGCAGCCAAGATGGACCGAGGGATACGCAGTATTTT. It specifies CASSQDGPRDTQYF.

This clone showed up just once. In DNA, the CDR3 is TGTGCCAGCAGCTTAGGACTAGCCGTGCAGTACTTC. It yields the protein CASSLGLAVQYF. V and J are TRBV11-2 and TRBJ2-7; 7 bases match TRBD2. CDR1 SGHAT and CDR2 FQNNGV come from the germline V gene. The CDR3 contains 12 residues. J gave up 9 bases and V 1 base, and 3 bases lay outside the gene matches.

The chain recombines TRBV11-2 with TRBJ2-7; 7 bases align to TRBD1. Germline lookup yields CDR1 SGHAT and CDR2 FQNNGV. Trimming cost V 0 bases and J 5 bases; bases outside gene matches: 22. There are 20 residues in the CDR3. CDR3 DNA sequence: TGTGCCAGCAGCTTAGACCTCCTTCTTTACATAGGACAGGCCACCCACGAGCAGTACTTC. Translating it yields CASSLDLLLYIGQATHEQYF.

V and J are TRBV28 and TRBJ2-7, with 11 bases matching TRBD1. Germline V gene lookup returns CDR1 MDHEN and CDR2 SYDVKM. The junction had 11 bases not matched to a gene; V was cut back by 5 bases and J by 5 bases. The CDR3 has 16 residues. CDR3 loop: CASSRKDRGRLNEQYF. For the CDR3, the DNA is TGTGCCAGCAGTCGAAAGGACAGGGGGCGCTTGAACGAGCAGTACTTC.

The J gene is TRBJ1-5, the V gene TRBV7-9, with a tentative D call TRBD1 (6 bases). The ends were cut back, 4 bases at V and 6 bases at J, with 13 bases in the middle. The germline V gene has CDR1 SEHNR and CDR2 FQNEAQ (reference sequence). This CDR3 has 14 residues. The CDR3 here is CASSWGTLGQPQHF. CDR3 DNA sequence: TGTGCCAGCAGCTGGGGGACACTGGGTCAGCCCCAGCATTTT. The full variable domain, with the rest looked up from reference TRBV7-9 and TRBJ1-5, is DTGVSQNPRHKITKRGQNVTFRCDPISEHNRLYWYRQTLGQGPEFLTYFQNEAQLEKSRLLSDRFSAERPKGSFSTLEIQRTEQGDSAMYLCASSWGTLGQPQHFGDGTRLSIL.

This clone has a single count. This sequence joins TRBV7-9 and TRBJ2-3; 9 bases fit TRBD1. This CDR3 comprises 19 residues. V lost 5 bases, J lost 4 bases, and 19 bases stayed unmatched. Germline lookup yields CDR1 SEHNR and CDR2 FQNEAQ (reference sequence). The CDR3 DNA reads as TGTGCCAGCAGCCCAGTCCCGGGACAGGGAAGGGGTTTCCCAGATACGCAGTATTTT. Translating it yields CASSPVPGQGRGFPDTQYF.